A single sample is the source of the 13 T cell receptor beta chains below, sequenced in a study of blood T cell repertoires in COVID-19. Only in-frame clones appear in the TCRdb table, and some are missing; sequencing was by immunoSEQ multiplex PCR. The data hold roughly 200,000 clones, with around 85% observed a single time. The sample was peripheral blood. These receptors originate from a human donor with active or convalescent COVID-19. The donor label of this sample is uncertain.

The CDR3 spells CASSSTRGGASNYGYTF. CDR3 nucleotides: TGTGCCAGCAGCTCTACCCGCGGGGGGGCATCGAACTATGGCTACACCTTC. This chain connects TRBV7-9 to TRBJ1-2; D is possibly TRBD1 (6 bases). The germline gives CDR1 SEHNR, CDR2 FQNEAQ (reference sequence). V lost 4 bases and J 2 bases, leaving 20 bases between the germline ends. This CDR3 comprises 17 residues. The variable domain in full, with the rest retrieved from reference TRBV7-9 and TRBJ1-2, is DTGVSQNPRHKITKRGQNVTFRCDPISEHNRLYWYRQTLGQGPEFLTYFQNEAQLEKSRLLSDRFSAERPKGSFSTLEIQRTEQGDSAMYLCASSSTRGGASNYGYTFGSGTRLTVV.

The V gene is TRBV7-3, the J gene TRBJ2-4, with TRBD1 matching over 7 bases. The CDR3 is made up of 16 amino acids. V shed 5 bases and J 0 bases; nucleotides not matched to a gene: 7. CDR1 and CDR2 from the germline V gene are SGHTA and FQGTGA. The CDR3 bases are TGTGCCAGCAGCCTCCGGACAGGAATAGCCAAAAACATTCAGTACTTC. It encodes CASSLRTGIAKNIQYF. Full variable domain (missing parts from reference TRBV7-3 and TRBJ2-4): GAGVSQTPSNKVTEKGKYVELRCDPISGHTALYWYRQSLGQGPEFLIYFQGTGAADDSGLPNDRFFAVRPEGSVSTLKIQRTERGDSAVYLCASSLRTGIAKNIQYFGAGTRLSVL.

In DNA, the CDR3 is TGTGCCAGCAGTCGGGGACAGGTGGACAATCAGCCCCAGCATTTT. Its protein product is CASSRGQVDNQPQHF. The chain has TRBV6-2 or TRBV6-3 and TRBJ1-5, with 8 bases fitting TRBD1. The CDR3 contains 15 residues. The trim removed 5 bases at V and 3 bases at J, leaving 6 bases unmatched. The germline V gene encodes CDR1 MNHEY and CDR2 SVGEGT.

V gene TRBV7-9 combines with J gene TRBJ2-2; 12 positions match TRBD1. After removal of 7 bases from V and 7 bases from J, the junction contained 16 bases not matched to a gene. CDR1 is SEHNR and CDR2 is FQNEAQ in the germline V gene (reference sequence). The length of the CDR3 is 18 residues. The CDR3 protein is CASTGDRGLRGPLGELFF. In nucleotides, the CDR3 is TGTGCCAGCACTGGGGACAGGGGGCTGCGGGGCCCCCTCGGGGAGCTGTTTTTT.

V gene TRBV5-6 combines with J gene TRBJ1-5; no clear D gene. The CDR3 loop spans 14 amino acids. V lost 2 bases and J lost 3, with 9 bases in between. CDR1 and CDR2 (germline): SGHDT, YYEEEE. The CDR3 DNA sequence: TGTGCCAGCAGCTTTCGTCCTAACAATCAGCCCCAGCATTTT. Protein: CASSFRPNNQPQHF.

A remark on this clone: At the DNA level, this CDR3 is encoded by other sequences in the same sample as well. The chain carries TRBV27 and TRBJ2-4; D call uncertain. The CDR3 loop spans 13 amino acids. V shed 0 bases and J shed 7 bases, with 7 bases lying between them. Germline-derived CDR1 and CDR2 are MNHEY and SMNVEV (reference sequence). CDR3 residues: CASSLSRLNIQYF. In DNA form, the CDR3 reads TGTGCCAGCAGTTTATCGAGGCTGAACATTCAGTACTTC.

This chain joins TRBV19 and TRBJ1-2; TRBD1 aligns across 7 bases. V shed 0 bases and J 4 bases; nucleotides not matched to a gene: 2. Germline assignment: CDR1 LNHDA and CDR2 SQIVND (reference sequence). The CDR3 is 14 residues long. CDR3 coding DNA: TGTGCCAGTAGTATAGAAGCAGGGGGCTATGGCTACACCTTC. Protein: CASSIEAGGYGYTF.

The chain is built from TRBV9 and TRBJ2-1, with 7 bases lining up with TRBD2. V dropped 6 bases and J dropped 3; count of bases not matched to a gene: 9. The CDR3 covers 15 residues. Germline CDR1 reads SGDLS; CDR2 reads YYNGEE. CDR3 in amino acids: CASTRGSGHYNEQFF. The DNA of the CDR3 is TGTGCCAGCACCCGCGGTAGCGGGCACTACAATGAGCAGTTCTTC.

The chain links TRBV5-1 to TRBJ2-7, with a weak D call TRBD2 (5 bases). The CDR3 consists of 13 residues. Deletions cut 5 bases from V and 2 bases from J, with 11 bases between. CDR1 and CDR2 (germline): SGHRS, YFSETQ. CDR3 DNA: TGCGCCAGCAGGGGAGTCTCCGCCTACGAGCAGTACTTC. Residues: CASRGVSAYEQYF.

Written as DNA, the CDR3 is TGTGCCAGCAGCCCTCAAGGACAGGTCGATGCCCAATACACCTTC. This translates into CASSPQGQVDAQYTF. The V gene is TRBV6-2 or TRBV6-3, the J gene TRBJ1-2; 7 bases fit TRBD1. With 6 bases clipped from V and 11 bases from J, the junction kept 18 bases outside the gene matches. Germline V gene sequence: CDR1 MNHEY, CDR2 SVGEGT. This CDR3 comprises 15 residues.

This chain joins TRBV2 and TRBJ2-2, with D maybe TRBD1 (5 bases). Germline V gene data show CDR1 as SNHLY and CDR2 as FYNNEI. The length of the CDR3 is 14 residues. V was trimmed by 7 bases and J by 4 bases, leaving 13 bases between them. CDR3 nucleotides: TGTGCCAGCATACGTCAGGGTAGCACCGGGGAGCTGTTTTTT. It translates to CASIRQGSTGELFF.

The rearrangement links TRBV27 to TRBJ2-1; D is possibly TRBD1 (5 bases). Germline V gene lookup returns CDR1 MNHEY and CDR2 SMNVEV (reference sequence). The CDR3 contains 14 residues. Trimming shortened V by 5 bases and J by 2 bases, and 10 bases separated the two germline ends. The CDR3 sequence: CASSIQGPYNEQFF. The CDR3 DNA reads TGTGCCAGCAGTATCCAGGGCCCCTACAATGAGCAGTTCTTC.

The chain carries TRBV7-3 and TRBJ2-6, with D tentatively TRBD1 (6 bases). V was clipped by 5 bases and J by 4 bases, with 15 bases between them. CDR1 and CDR2 from the germline V gene are SGHTA and FQGTGA. There are 16 residues in the CDR3. CDR3 protein: CASSRTGFSGANVLTF. DNA of the CDR3: TGTGCCAGCAGCCGCACAGGGTTCTCGGGGGCCAACGTCCTGACTTTC.